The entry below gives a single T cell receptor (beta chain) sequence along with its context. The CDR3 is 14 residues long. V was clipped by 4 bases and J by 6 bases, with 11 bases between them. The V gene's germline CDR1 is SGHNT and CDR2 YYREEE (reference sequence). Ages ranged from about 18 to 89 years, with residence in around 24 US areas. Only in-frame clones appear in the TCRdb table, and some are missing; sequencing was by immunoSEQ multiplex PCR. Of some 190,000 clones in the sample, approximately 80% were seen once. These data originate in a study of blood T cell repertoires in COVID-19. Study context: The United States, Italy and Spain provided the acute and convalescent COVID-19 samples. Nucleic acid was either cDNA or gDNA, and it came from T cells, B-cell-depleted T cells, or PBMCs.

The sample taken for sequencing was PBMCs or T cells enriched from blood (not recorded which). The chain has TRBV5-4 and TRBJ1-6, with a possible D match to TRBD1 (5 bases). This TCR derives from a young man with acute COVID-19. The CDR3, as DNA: TGTGCCAGCAGCGGGCAGGGTTTTAATTCACCCCTCCACTTT. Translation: CASSGQGFNSPLHF.